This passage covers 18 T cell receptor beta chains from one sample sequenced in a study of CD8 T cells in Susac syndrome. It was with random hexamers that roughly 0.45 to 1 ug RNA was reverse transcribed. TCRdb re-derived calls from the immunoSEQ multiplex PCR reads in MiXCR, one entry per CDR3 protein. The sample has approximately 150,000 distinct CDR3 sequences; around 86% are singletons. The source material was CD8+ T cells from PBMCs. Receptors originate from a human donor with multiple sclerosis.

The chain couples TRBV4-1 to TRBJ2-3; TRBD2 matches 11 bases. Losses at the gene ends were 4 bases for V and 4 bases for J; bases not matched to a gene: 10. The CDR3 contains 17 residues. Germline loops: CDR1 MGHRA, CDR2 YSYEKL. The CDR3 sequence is CASSLRNSGGAPDTQYF. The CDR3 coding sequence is TGCGCCAGCAGCCTACGGAATAGCGGGGGGGCCCCAGATACGCAGTATTTT.

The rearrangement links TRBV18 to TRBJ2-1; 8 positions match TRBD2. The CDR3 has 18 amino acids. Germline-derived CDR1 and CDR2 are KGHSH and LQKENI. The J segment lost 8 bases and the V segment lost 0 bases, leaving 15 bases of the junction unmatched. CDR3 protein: CASSPPVYPGGPPDEQFF. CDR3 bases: TGTGCCAGCTCACCACCAGTTTACCCGGGAGGGCCCCCAGATGAGCAGTTCTTC.

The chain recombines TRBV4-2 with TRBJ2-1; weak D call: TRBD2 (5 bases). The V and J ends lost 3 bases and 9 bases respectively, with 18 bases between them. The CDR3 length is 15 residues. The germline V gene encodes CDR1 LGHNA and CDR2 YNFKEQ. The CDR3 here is CASSQAFEGVREQFF. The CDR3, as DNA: TGTGCCAGCAGCCAGGCTTTCGAGGGAGTTCGTGAGCAGTTCTTC.

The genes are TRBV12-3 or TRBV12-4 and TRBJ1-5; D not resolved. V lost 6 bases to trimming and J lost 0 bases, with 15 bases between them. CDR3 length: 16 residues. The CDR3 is CASSPTAMHSNQPQHF. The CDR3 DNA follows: TGTGCCAGCAGCCCGACCGCTATGCATAGCAATCAGCCCCAGCATTTT.

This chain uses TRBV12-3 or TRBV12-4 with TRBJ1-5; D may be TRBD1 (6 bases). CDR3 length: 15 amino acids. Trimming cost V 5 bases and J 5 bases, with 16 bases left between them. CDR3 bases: TGTGCCAGCAGTATCGATCAGGGGAGCCATCAGCCCCAGCATTTT. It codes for CASSIDQGSHQPQHF.

This chain's CDR3 is CASSPGLDYNEQFF. CDR3 DNA: TGTGCCAGCAGCCCGGGACTCGATTACAATGAGCAGTTCTTC. J is TRBJ2-1 and V is TRBV7-9, with TRBD2 as a possible D gene (6 bases). From germline, CDR1 is SEHNR and CDR2 FQNEAQ (reference sequence). The CDR3 is 14 residues long. V was cut by 5 bases and J by 4 bases, with 12 bases left in between.

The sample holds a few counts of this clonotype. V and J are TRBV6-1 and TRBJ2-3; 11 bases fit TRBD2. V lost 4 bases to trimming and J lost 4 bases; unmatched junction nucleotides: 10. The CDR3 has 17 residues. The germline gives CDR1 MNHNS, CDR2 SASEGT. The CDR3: CASSGLAGPPRADTQYF. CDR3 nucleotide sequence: TGTGCCAGCAGTGGACTAGCGGGACCGCCTAGGGCAGATACGCAGTATTTT.

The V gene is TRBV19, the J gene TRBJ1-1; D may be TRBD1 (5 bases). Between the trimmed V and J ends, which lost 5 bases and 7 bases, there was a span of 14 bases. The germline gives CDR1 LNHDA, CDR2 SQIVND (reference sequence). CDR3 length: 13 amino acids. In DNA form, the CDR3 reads TGTGCCAGTAGTTTTGGCCGGGGGTATGAAGCTTTCTTT. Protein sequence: CASSFGRGYEAFF.

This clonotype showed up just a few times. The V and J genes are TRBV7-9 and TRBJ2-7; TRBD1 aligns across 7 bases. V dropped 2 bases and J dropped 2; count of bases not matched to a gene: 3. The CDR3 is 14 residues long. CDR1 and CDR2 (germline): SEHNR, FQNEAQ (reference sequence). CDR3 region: CASSLRDSTYEQYF. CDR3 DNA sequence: TGTGCCAGCAGCTTAAGGGACAGCACCTACGAGCAGTACTTC.

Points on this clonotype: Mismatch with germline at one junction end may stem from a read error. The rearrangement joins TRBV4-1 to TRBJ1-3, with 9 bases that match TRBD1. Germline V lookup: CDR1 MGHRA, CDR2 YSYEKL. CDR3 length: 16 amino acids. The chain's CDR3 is CASSPRGTGIGNNIYF. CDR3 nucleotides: TGCGCCAGCAGCCCCCGCGGGACAGGGATAGGAAACAACATATATTTT.

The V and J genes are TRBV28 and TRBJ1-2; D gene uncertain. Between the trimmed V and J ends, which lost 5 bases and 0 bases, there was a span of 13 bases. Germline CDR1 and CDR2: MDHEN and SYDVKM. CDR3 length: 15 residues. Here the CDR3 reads CASSIFRGSNYGYTF. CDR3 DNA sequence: TGTGCCAGCAGTATATTCCGAGGCTCTAACTATGGCTACACCTTC.

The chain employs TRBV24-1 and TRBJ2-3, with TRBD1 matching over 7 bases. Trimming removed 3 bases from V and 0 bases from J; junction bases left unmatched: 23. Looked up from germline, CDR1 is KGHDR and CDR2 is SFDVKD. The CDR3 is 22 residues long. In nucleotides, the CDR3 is TGTGCCACCAGTGATGAGGATAGGGTCCAGGGGGAGCCGAGAACTAGCACAGATACGCAGTATTTT. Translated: CATSDEDRVQGEPRTSTDTQYF.

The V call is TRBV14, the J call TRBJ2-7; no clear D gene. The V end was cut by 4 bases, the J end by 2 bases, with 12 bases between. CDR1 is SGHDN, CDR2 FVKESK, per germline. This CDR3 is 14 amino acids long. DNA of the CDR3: TGTGCCAGCAGCCCGCCCCTAAGTCCCTACGAGCAGTACTTC. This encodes CASSPPLSPYEQYF.

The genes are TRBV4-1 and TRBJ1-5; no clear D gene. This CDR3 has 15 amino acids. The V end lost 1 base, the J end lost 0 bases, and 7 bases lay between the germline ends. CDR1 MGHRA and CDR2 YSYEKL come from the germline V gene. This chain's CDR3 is CASSQAEGSNQPQHF. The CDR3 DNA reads TGCGCCAGCAGCCAAGCAGAGGGTAGCAATCAGCCCCAGCATTTT.

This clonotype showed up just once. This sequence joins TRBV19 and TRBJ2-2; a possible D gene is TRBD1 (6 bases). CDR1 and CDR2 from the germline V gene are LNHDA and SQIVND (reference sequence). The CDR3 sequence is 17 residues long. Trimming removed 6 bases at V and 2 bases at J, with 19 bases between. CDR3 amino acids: CASSPSRGGPNTGELFF. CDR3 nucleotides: TGTGCCAGTAGCCCTTCTAGAGGGGGACCCAACACCGGGGAGCTGTTTTTT.

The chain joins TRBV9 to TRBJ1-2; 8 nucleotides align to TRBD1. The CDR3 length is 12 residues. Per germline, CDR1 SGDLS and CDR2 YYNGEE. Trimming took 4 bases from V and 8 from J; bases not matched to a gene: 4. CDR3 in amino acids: CASSSQGVGYTF. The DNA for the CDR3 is TGTGCCAGCAGCTCACAGGGGGTGGGCTACACCTTC.

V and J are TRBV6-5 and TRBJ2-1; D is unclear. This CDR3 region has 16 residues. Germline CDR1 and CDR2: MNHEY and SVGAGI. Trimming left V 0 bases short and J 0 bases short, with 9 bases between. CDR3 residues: CASSYSITSSYNEQFF. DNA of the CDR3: TGTGCCAGCAGTTACTCGATTACAAGCTCCTACAATGAGCAGTTCTTC.

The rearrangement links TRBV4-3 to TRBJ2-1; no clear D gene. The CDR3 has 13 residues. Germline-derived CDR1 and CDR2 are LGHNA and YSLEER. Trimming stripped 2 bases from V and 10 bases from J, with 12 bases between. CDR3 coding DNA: TGCGCCAGCAGCCAATATTCTGACGAGGAGCAGTTCTTC. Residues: CASSQYSDEEQFF.